The 27 T cell receptor beta chains presented below share a single source sample, sequenced in a study of control samples from healthy donors and cancer patients. Assay: immunoSEQ multiplex PCR; the TCRdb copy retains only in-frame clones and omits some. The repertoire holds about 140,000 clones, with roughly 90% as singletons. The sequencing sample was made of blood. The receptors here all came from a man aged 30-40 years in good health.

The chain links TRBV6-4 to TRBJ2-1; no clear D. Trimming removed 2 bases from V and 0 bases from J, with 2 bases in between. Germline V gene lookup returns CDR1 MRHNA and CDR2 SNTAGT. The CDR3 is made up of 13 amino acids. The CDR3 region is CASSDTSYNEQFF. DNA of the CDR3: TGTGCCAGCAGTGACACCTCCTACAATGAGCAGTTCTTC.

This chain links TRBV12-3 or TRBV12-4 with TRBJ1-6, with unresolved D. Trimming left V 2 bases short and J 9 bases short, with 5 bases between. The CDR3 is 12 residues long. The CDR3 DNA reads TGTGCCAGCAGTTTATACGGTTCACCCCTCCACTTT. Its protein is CASSLYGSPLHF.

This clone was counted a single time. The chain uses TRBV7-8 and TRBJ2-2; 11 nucleotides agree with TRBD2. The germline CDR1 and CDR2 sequences are SGHVS and FQNEAQ. V was pared by 7 bases and J by 6 bases, with 13 bases of the junction left unmatched. The CDR3 runs to 17 residues. The CDR3 region has the DNA TGTGCCAGCAATAAAAGACTAGCGGGAATTTTTCCCGGGGAGCTGTTTTTT. It codes for CASNKRLAGIFPGELFF.

The V and J genes are TRBV29-1 and TRBJ2-3, with a possible D match to TRBD2 (6 bases). V lost 0 bases, J lost 3 bases, and 19 bases lay in between. The germline V gene encodes CDR1 SQVTM and CDR2 ANQGSEA. CDR3 length: 17 residues. The CDR3 reads CSVEDQRLGPITDTQYF. Written as DNA, the CDR3 is TGCAGCGTTGAAGATCAGAGACTAGGACCAATAACAGATACGCAGTATTTT.

The V call is TRBV29-1, the J call TRBJ1-2; TRBD1 matches at 8 bases. Germline values: CDR1 SQVTM, CDR2 ANQGSEA. The CDR3 loop spans 16 amino acids. With V trimmed by 0 bases and J by 7 bases, 13 bases remained unmatched. The CDR3 nucleotides are TGCAGCGTTGAAGAAGGAGGACAGGGTTTGTATCTTGGCTACACCTTC. This gives the protein CSVEEGGQGLYLGYTF.

The chain links TRBV3-1 (or the pseudogene TRBV3-2) to TRBJ2-7, with 11 positions matching TRBD2. The V and J ends lost 1 base and 0 bases, in that order; junction bases with no gene match: 2. The CDR3 contains 16 residues. Germline loops: CDR1 LGHDT, CDR2 YNNKEL (reference sequence). CDR3 DNA sequence: TGTGCCAGCAGCCAAGGGGGACTAGCGGTCTCCTACGAGCAGTACTTC. Protein product: CASSQGGLAVSYEQYF.

The chain couples TRBV7-2 to TRBJ1-5, with D hard to call. Between the trimmed V and J ends, which lost 5 bases and 1 base, there was a span of 15 bases. CDR3 length: 16 amino acids. Germline CDR1 reads SGHTA; CDR2 reads FQGNSA. The CDR3 region has the DNA TGTGCCAGCAGCGCCCGAAGCCTGGGAAGCAATCAGCCCCAGCATTTT. Translating gives CASSARSLGSNQPQHF.

The gene calls are TRBV11-3 and TRBJ2-2, with TRBD2 identical over 12 bases. This CDR3 spans 18 amino acids. CDR1 is SGHNT and CDR2 is YENEEA in the germline V gene. V shed 0 bases, J shed 7 bases, and the junction held 9 bases outside the gene matches. CDR3 residues: CASSLDTRTSGMGGELFF. Written as DNA, the CDR3 is TGTGCCAGCAGCTTAGATACCCGGACTAGCGGGATGGGCGGGGAGCTGTTTTTT.

This sequence joins TRBV9 and TRBJ1-1; D gene ambiguous. The germline V gene encodes CDR1 SGDLS and CDR2 YYNGEE. CDR3 length: 14 residues. The germline V and J ends were trimmed by 3 bases and 2 bases, with 11 bases remaining between them. This CDR3 is CASSAHVANTEAFF. CDR3 bases: TGTGCCAGCAGCGCCCACGTGGCTAACACTGAAGCTTTCTTT.

The chain couples TRBV9 to TRBJ1-2; no clear D gene. Germline CDR1 reads SGDLS; CDR2 reads YYNGEE. V lost 3 bases and J 2 bases, leaving 11 bases between the germline ends. CDR3 size: 14 residues. The CDR3 DNA reads as TGTGCCAGCAGCGCTAGGGTCAGGAACTATGGCTACACCTTC. This translates into CASSARVRNYGYTF.

This clone was counted a single time. The gene calls are TRBV4-2 and TRBJ2-7; D might be TRBD1 (5 bases). The germline V gene has CDR1 LGHNA and CDR2 YNFKEQ. The length of the CDR3 is 14 residues. The ends were cut back, 5 bases at V and 1 base at J, with 12 bases in the middle. CDR3 sequence: CASSITGSSYEQYF. The CDR3 DNA follows: TGTGCCAGCAGCATAACAGGATCATCCTACGAGCAGTACTTC.

The chain combines TRBV5-1 with TRBJ1-4; 7 bases line up with TRBD1. Germline lookup yields CDR1 SGHRS and CDR2 YFSETQ. V lost 7 bases to trimming and J lost 6 bases; unmatched junction nucleotides: 12. This CDR3 spans 15 amino acids. CDR3 sequence (DNA): TGCGCCAGCCGTGAACAGGGGCGGGTGGATGAAAAACTGTTTTTT. This encodes CASREQGRVDEKLFF.

The chain uses TRBV4-1 and TRBJ2-1; D might be TRBD2 (5 bases). The CDR3 is made up of 11 amino acids. Trimming removed 4 bases from V and 7 bases from J, with 5 bases in between. CDR1 is MGHRA, CDR2 YSYEKL, per germline. CDR3 sequence (DNA): TGCGCCAGCAGCCGGAGGAATGAGCAGTTCTTC. Its protein is CASSRRNEQFF.

J is TRBJ1-1 and V is TRBV6-1; D is unresolved. The CDR3 covers 15 residues. The V end lost 2 bases, the J end lost 4 bases, and 14 bases lay between the germline ends. Germline loops: CDR1 MNHNS, CDR2 SASEGT. The CDR3 nucleotides read TGTGCCAGCAGTGAAAAGTTCGTCGAGGGCACTGAAGCTTTCTTT. Translated: CASSEKFVEGTEAFF.

The rearrangement links TRBV28 to TRBJ2-7, with TRBD2 matching over 7 bases. Germline V CDR1 and CDR2: MDHEN, SYDVKM. The J segment lost 0 bases and the V segment lost 5 bases, leaving 13 bases of the junction unmatched. CDR3 length: 17 residues. In DNA form, the CDR3 reads TGTGCCAGCAGTCCCCCCGGGGGACTACACCTCTCCTACGAGCAGTACTTC. Translated: CASSPPGGLHLSYEQYF.

This rearrangement joins TRBV7-9 to TRBJ2-1; 8 bases fit TRBD1. The CDR3 has 19 amino acids. Germline loops: CDR1 SEHNR, CDR2 FQNEAQ (reference sequence). V shed 5 bases and J 5 bases; nucleotides not matched to a gene: 20. CDR3 DNA sequence: TGTGCCAGCAGCGCTACCGGTATCGCCGGGACAGGAGTCAACAATGAGCAGTTCTTC. Translated, it gives CASSATGIAGTGVNNEQFF.

The V and J genes are TRBV30 and TRBJ2-3; 7 bases match TRBD2. In germline, CDR1 is GTSNPN, CDR2 SVGIG (reference sequence). Unmatched junction bases numbered 9, after V lost 3 bases and J lost 6 bases. This CDR3 has 14 residues. The CDR3 is CAWRVGGSGDTQYF. The DNA for the CDR3 is TGTGCCTGGAGGGTCGGCGGGAGTGGGGATACGCAGTATTTT.

This sequence joins TRBV7-2 and TRBJ1-2; D not certain. The CDR3 covers 14 residues. Per germline, CDR1 SGHTA and CDR2 FQGNSA. Trimming shortened V by 2 bases and J by 5 bases, and 12 bases separated the two germline ends. CDR3 residues: CASSLLREGYGYTF. The CDR3 DNA is TGTGCCAGCAGCTTATTGAGGGAGGGATATGGCTACACCTTC.

The V gene is TRBV7-2, the J gene TRBJ1-2; D not certain. The germline gives CDR1 SGHTA, CDR2 FQGNSA. The CDR3 is 14 residues long. Deletions cut 6 bases from V and 2 bases from J, with 13 bases between. CDR3 DNA sequence: TGTGCCAGCAGTCCTACTAGCGTCAACTATGGCTACACCTTC. This codes for CASSPTSVNYGYTF.

This clone appeared a single time. This sequence joins TRBV4-1 and TRBJ2-5; 16 bases line up with TRBD2. V lost 0 bases and J lost 0; bases outside the gene matches: 7. The V gene's germline CDR1 is MGHRA and CDR2 YSYEKL. The CDR3 has 20 amino acids. The CDR3 is CASSQDAGTSGRADQETQYF. Here the CDR3 DNA reads TGCGCCAGCAGCCAAGATGCCGGGACTAGCGGGAGGGCCGACCAAGAGACCCAGTACTTC.

This clone appeared once. J is TRBJ2-7 and V is TRBV10-1; D not resolved. The CDR3 contains 15 residues. The ends were cut back, 3 bases at V and 7 bases at J, with 19 bases in the middle. The germline gives CDR1 WNHNN, CDR2 SYGVQD (reference sequence). This chain's CDR3 is CASSELAPRLREQYF. The CDR3 DNA sequence: TGCGCCAGCAGTGAACTTGCACCTAGGCTCAGAGAGCAGTACTTC.

The chain employs TRBV9 and TRBJ1-5; maybe TRBD1 (6 bases). CDR3 size: 15 residues. CDR1 SGDLS and CDR2 YYNGEE come from the germline V gene. Deletions cut 6 bases from V and 2 bases from J, with 15 bases between. CDR3 sequence: CASTPAGQRNQPQHF. CDR3 coding DNA: TGTGCCAGCACTCCCGCCGGACAGCGCAATCAGCCCCAGCATTTT.

The chain couples TRBV27 to TRBJ1-6, with a weak D call TRBD1 (6 bases). This CDR3 has 16 residues. Per the germline V gene, CDR1 is MNHEY and CDR2 is SMNVEV (reference sequence). The V and J ends lost 0 bases and 10 bases respectively, with 16 bases between them. The CDR3 coding sequence is TGTGCCAGCAGTTTATCGTCGGGGGCTACGGGCTCACCCCTCCACTTT. The encoded protein is CASSLSSGATGSPLHF.

This chain connects TRBV2 to TRBJ2-7; TRBD2 matches at 8 bases. The CDR3 spans 17 residues. In germline, CDR1 is SNHLY, CDR2 FYNNEI. The J segment lost 2 bases and the V segment lost 8 bases, leaving 17 bases of the junction unmatched. The CDR3 spells CASSLSSYSGITYEQYF. DNA of the CDR3: TGTGCCAGCTCTTTATCATCCTATAGCGGGATAACCTACGAGCAGTACTTC.

This sequence joins TRBV30 and TRBJ2-7, with TRBD1 as a possible D gene (5 bases). The germline gives CDR1 GTSNPN, CDR2 SVGIG (reference sequence). V lost 4 bases and J lost 6, with 13 bases in between. The CDR3 sequence is 12 residues long. The DNA for the CDR3 is TGTGCCTGGAATTTCAGGGTCAGCGAGCAGTACTTC. Residues: CAWNFRVSEQYF. The variable domain in full, with the rest retrieved from reference TRBV30 and TRBJ2-7, is SQTIHQWPATLVQPVGSPLSLECTVEGTSNPNLYWYRQAAGRGLQLLFYSVGIGQISSEVPQNLSASRPQDRQFILSSKKLLLSDSGFYLCAWNFRVSEQYFGPGTRLTVT.

The chain has TRBV16 and TRBJ2-3; 11 positions match TRBD2. Per germline, CDR1 KGHSY and CDR2 FQNENV. The J segment lost 0 bases and the V segment lost 4 bases, leaving 0 bases of the junction unmatched. The length of the CDR3 is 15 residues. CDR3 protein: CASSPSGGSTDTQYF. The CDR3 bases are TGTGCCAGCAGCCCTAGCGGGGGGAGCACAGATACGCAGTATTTT.

The genes are TRBV3-1 (or the pseudogene TRBV3-2) and TRBJ1-6; D not certain. With 0 bases removed from V and 7 bases from J, the gap between germline ends came to 13 bases. The CDR3 runs to 16 residues. Germline assignment: CDR1 LGHDT and CDR2 YNNKEL (reference sequence). This chain's CDR3 is CASSQEAGSRNSPLHF. For the CDR3, the DNA is TGTGCCAGCAGCCAAGAAGCCGGGAGCAGGAATTCACCCCTCCACTTT.